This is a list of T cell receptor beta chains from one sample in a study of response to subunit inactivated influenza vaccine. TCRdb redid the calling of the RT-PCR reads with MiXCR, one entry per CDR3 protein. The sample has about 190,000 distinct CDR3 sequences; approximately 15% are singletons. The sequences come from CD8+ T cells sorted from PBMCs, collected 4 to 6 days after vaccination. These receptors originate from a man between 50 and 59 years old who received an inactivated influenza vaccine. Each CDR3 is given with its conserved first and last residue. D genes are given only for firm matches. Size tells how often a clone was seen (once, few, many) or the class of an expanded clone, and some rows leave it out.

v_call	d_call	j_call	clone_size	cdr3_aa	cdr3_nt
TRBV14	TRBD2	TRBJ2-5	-	CASSQESSGYQTQYF	TGTGCCAGCAGCCAAGAAAGTAGCGGGTATCAGACCCAGTACTTC
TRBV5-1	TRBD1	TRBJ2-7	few	CASSLAWTGNDEQYF	TGCGCCAGCAGCTTGGCTTGGACAGGTAATGACGAGCAGTACTTC
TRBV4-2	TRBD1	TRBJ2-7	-	CASSHPGQGDQNPYEQYF	TGTGCCAGCAGCCACCCGGGACAGGGGGACCAAAACCCTTACGAGCAGTACTTC
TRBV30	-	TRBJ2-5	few	CAWTQGGGAQYF	TGTGCCTGGACCCAGGGAGGGGGAGCCCAGTACTTC
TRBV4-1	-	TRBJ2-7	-	CASSQDPSSPEQYF	TGCGCCAGCAGCCAAGACCCAAGTTCGCCCGAGCAGTACTTC
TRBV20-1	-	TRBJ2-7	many	CSARDVRDSYEQYF	TGCAGTGCTAGAGATGTGCGCGATTCCTACGAGCAGTACTTC
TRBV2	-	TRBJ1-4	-	CASSAPRASATNEKLFF	TGTGCCAGCAGTGCCCCCAGGGCGTCGGCGACTAATGAAAAACTGTTTTTT
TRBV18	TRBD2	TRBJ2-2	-	CASSPAGVTGELFF	TGTGCCAGCTCACCAGCGGGGGTCACCGGGGAGCTGTTTTTT
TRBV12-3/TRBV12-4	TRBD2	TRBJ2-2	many	CASRHRLAGANGELFF	TGTGCCAGCAGACATCGACTAGCGGGAGCGAACGGGGAGCTGTTTTTT
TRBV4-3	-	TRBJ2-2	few	CASSQVFSSTGELFF	TGCGCCAGCAGCCAAGTTTTTAGCAGTACCGGGGAGCTGTTTTTT
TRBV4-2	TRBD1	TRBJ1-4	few	CASSYVQGAQTEKLFF	TGTGCCAGCAGCTACGTACAGGGGGCGCAAACGGAAAAACTGTTTTTT